One and the same sample provided the 11 T cell receptor beta chains below, sequenced in a study of T cells in Graves' hyperthyroidism and ophthalmopathy. Amplified TCR beta CDR3 regions came from RNA transcripts. The study used the HTBI primer set for a first-round RT-PCR of the TCR CDR3. TCRdb used MiXCR to reprocess the multiplex PCR reads, holding one entry per CDR3 protein. In the table there are over 500,000 distinct CDR3 sequences, 16% of which are singletons. Sequencing was performed on blood. These receptor sequences come from a woman aged 25 to 39 with Graves' ophthalmopathy.

Note on this clonotype: This may come from a read error, since a much larger clone is one base off. This chain connects TRBV12-3 or TRBV12-4 to TRBJ2-1; possibly TRBD2 for D (6 bases). There are 13 residues in the CDR3. Trimming stripped 7 bases from V and 4 bases from J, with 11 bases between. The CDR3 protein is CASTGGIYNEQFF. The CDR3 DNA reads TGTGCCAGCACTGGCGGGATTTACAATGAGCAGTTCTTC.

This clonotype was observed many times. The rearrangement links TRBV11-2 to TRBJ1-1; D is uncertain. V was trimmed by 5 bases and J by 4 bases, leaving 14 bases between them. The CDR3 length is 14 residues. The germline gives CDR1 SGHAT, CDR2 FQNNGV. CDR3 sequence reads: CASSPRTLGTEAFF. The DNA of the CDR3 is TGTGCCAGCAGCCCCCGGACCCTGGGCACTGAAGCTTTCTTT.

The table lists this clonotype with many counts. V gene TRBV7-2 combines with J gene TRBJ1-1; TRBD1 matches at 7 bases. Per germline, CDR1 SGHTA and CDR2 FQGNSA. The CDR3 runs to 14 residues. The V gene end was trimmed by 5 bases and the J gene end by 1 base; junction bases not matched to a gene: 4. CDR3 region: CASSQGTANTEAFF. Written as DNA, the CDR3 is TGTGCCAGCAGCCAGGGGACAGCGAACACTGAAGCTTTCTTT.

This clonotype was detected many times. The genes are TRBV6-2 or TRBV6-3 and TRBJ2-1; D is tentatively TRBD1 or TRBD2 (5 bases each). V lost 5 bases and J 2 bases, leaving 13 bases between the germline ends. The CDR3 sequence is 15 residues long. Germline V lookup: CDR1 MNHEY, CDR2 SVGEGT. CDR3: CASSPLRDPYNEQFF. As DNA, the CDR3 is TGTGCCAGCAGTCCTCTCCGGGACCCCTACAATGAGCAGTTCTTC.

Regarding this clonotype: With a much larger clone just one base away, this may be a read error. The genes are TRBV6-2 or TRBV6-3 and TRBJ2-7; D may be TRBD1 (6 bases). Germline CDR1 reads MNHEY; CDR2 reads SVGEGT. This CDR3 has 15 amino acids. CDR3 coding DNA: TGTGCCAGCAGTTACTGGGACATCATCTCCCACGAGCAGTACTTC. Residues: CASSYWDIISHEQYF.

The rearrangement joins TRBV11-2 to TRBJ2-2; a possible D gene is TRBD2 (6 bases). The V and J ends lost 4 bases and 1 base respectively, with 13 bases between them. In germline, CDR1 is SGHAT, CDR2 FQNNGV. The CDR3 totals 16 residues. The CDR3 spells CASSSRQAGNTGELFF. In DNA form, the CDR3 reads TGTGCCAGCAGCTCCCGACAAGCGGGGAACACCGGGGAGCTGTTTTTT.

This clonotype has more than one count but fewer than ten. This sequence joins TRBV9 and TRBJ2-1, with 8 positions matching TRBD2. CDR1 and CDR2 from the germline V gene are SGDLS and YYNGEE. Losses at the gene ends were 0 bases for V and 9 bases for J; bases not matched to a gene: 11. The CDR3 length is 16 residues. The CDR3, as DNA: TGTGCCAGCAGCGTAGTTCCGACTAGCGAGTGGGGTGAGCAGTTCTTC. Translated: CASSVVPTSEWGEQFF.

This clonotype was seen many times. The V and J genes are TRBV30 and TRBJ2-7; possibly TRBD1 for D (5 bases). V lost 0 bases and J 2 bases, leaving 11 bases between the germline ends. CDR3 size: 14 residues. The germline CDR1 and CDR2 sequences are GTSNPN and SVGIG (reference sequence). The CDR3 sequence is CAWSVRDSTYEQYF. CDR3 DNA: TGTGCCTGGAGTGTACGTGACAGCACCTACGAGCAGTACTTC.

To note about this clonotype: No conserved phenylalanine or tryptophan is present at the end of the CDR3, so a read error is the likely explanation. V is TRBV20-1 and J is TRBJ2-7; no firm D call. This CDR3 is 11 amino acids long. CDR1 is DFQATT and CDR2 is SNEGSKA in the germline V gene (reference sequence). Between the trimmed V and J ends, which lost 6 bases and 4 bases, there was a span of 10 bases. CDR3 in DNA: TGCAGTGCCCCTACGGCATACGAGCAGTACCTC. This encodes CSAPTAYEQYL.

This clonotype has at least ten counts. The genes are TRBV2 and TRBJ2-5; 10 bases are shared with TRBD2. V gave up 6 bases and J gave up 2 bases; unmatched junction bases: 9. Germline CDR1 is SNHLY and CDR2 is FYNNEI. The CDR3 has 16 residues. The CDR3 bases are TGTGCCAGCAGCGGGTTAGCGGGAGGACTACAAGAGACCCAGTACTTC. The encoded protein is CASSGLAGGLQETQYF.

The chain has TRBV9 and TRBJ1-1; D is ambiguous. Per the germline V gene, CDR1 is SGDLS and CDR2 is YYNGEE. The CDR3 has 15 residues. The V end lost 1 base, the J end lost 4 bases, and 14 bases lay between the germline ends. This CDR3 reads CASSVTGADPTEAFF. Written as DNA, the CDR3 is TGTGCCAGCAGCGTAACGGGCGCGGATCCCACTGAAGCTTTCTTT. Based on the CDR3 plus reference TRBV9 and TRBJ1-1, the full variable domain is DSGVTQTPKHLITATGQRVTLRCSPRSGDLSVYWYQQSLDQGLQFLIQYYNGEERAKGNILERFSAQQFPDLHSELNLSSLELGDSALYFCASSVTGADPTEAFFGQGTRLTVV.